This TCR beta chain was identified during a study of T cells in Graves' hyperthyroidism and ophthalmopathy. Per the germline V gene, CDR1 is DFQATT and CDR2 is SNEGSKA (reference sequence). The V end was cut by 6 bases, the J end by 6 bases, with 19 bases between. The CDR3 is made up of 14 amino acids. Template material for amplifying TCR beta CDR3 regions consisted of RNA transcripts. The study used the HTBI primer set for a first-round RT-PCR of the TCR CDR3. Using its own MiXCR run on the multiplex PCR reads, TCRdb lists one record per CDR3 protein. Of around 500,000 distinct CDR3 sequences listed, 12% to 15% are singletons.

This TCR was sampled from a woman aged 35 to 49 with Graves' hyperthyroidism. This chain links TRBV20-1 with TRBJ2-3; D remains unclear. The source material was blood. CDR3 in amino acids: CSASRDIMGDTQYF. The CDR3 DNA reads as TGCAGTGCGTCTAGGGATATAATGGGGGATACGCAGTATTTT.